This T cell receptor beta chain was documented in a study of blood T cell repertoires in COVID-19. As for the study in general: Samples of COVID-19 (acute and convalescent) were obtained from the United States, Italy and Spain. Sources were T cells, B-cell-depleted T cells, or PBMCs; the material itself was cDNA or gDNA.

Study processing details: Using reference gene primer amplification, nucleated cell counts were estimated. Repertoires were generated with immunoSEQ multiplex PCR, while TCRdb's copy carries only in-frame clones and drops some. The V and J calls and clone size were taken over from that table, and D and trimming were inferred from the DNA. The table has roughly 280,000 clones, more than 75% seen once; the top ten hold just under 9%. Germline V CDR1 and CDR2: LNHDA, SQIVND (reference sequence). CDR3 length: 14 amino acids. Concerning this clone: At one of its ends the junction is not consistent with the germline gene, which may arise from a read error.

The TCR sequence derives from a man aged 40-50 years with active or convalescent COVID-19. V gene TRBV19 combines with J gene TRBJ2-1; D is perhaps TRBD2 (7 bases). The sample taken for sequencing was peripheral blood. The CDR3: CASTPGWGGNGQFF. The CDR3, as DNA: TGTGCCAGTACCCCTGGTTGGGGGGGCAATGGGCAGTTCTTC.